This T cell receptor beta chain was captured in a study of T cell repertoires in cytomegalovirus infection. Study details: Matching HLA type, along with CMV infection, was indicated by public TCR beta signatures.

Germline V gene sequence: CDR1 SEHNR, CDR2 FQNEAQ (reference sequence). Trimming cost V 1 base and J 4 bases, with 16 bases left between them. The CDR3 runs to 16 residues. Study-level findings and limits: Clonotype analysis showed dominance of the ex vivo response by HLA-C-restricted CMV-specific TCR beta clonotypes.

MiXCR, applied by TCRdb to the reads, yields one record per CDR3 protein. The table includes hundreds of thousands of distinct CDR3 sequences, roughly 22% detected once. This clonotype was seen more than once but under ten times. Its antigen is not identified. Sequencing input: CD8+ T cells from PBMCs. The chain uses TRBV7-9 and TRBJ1-1; D may be TRBD1 (5 bases). This TCR was sampled from a human donor in good health (CMV status not recorded). Some clones in this sample may be carry-over from other donors' samples. The CDR3, as DNA: TGTGCCAGCAGCTTAGTAGCAGGGCAGGTCAGCACTGAAGCTTTCTTT. Translation: CASSLVAGQVSTEAFF.